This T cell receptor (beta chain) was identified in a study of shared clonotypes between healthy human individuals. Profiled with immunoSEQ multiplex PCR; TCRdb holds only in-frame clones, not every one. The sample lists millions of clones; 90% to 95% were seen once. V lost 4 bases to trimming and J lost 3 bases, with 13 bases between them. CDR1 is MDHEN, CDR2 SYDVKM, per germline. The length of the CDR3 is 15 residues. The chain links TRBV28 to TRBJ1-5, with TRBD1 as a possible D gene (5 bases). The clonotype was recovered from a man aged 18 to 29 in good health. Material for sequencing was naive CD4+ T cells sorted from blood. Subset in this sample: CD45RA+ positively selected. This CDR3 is CASSYAGTLNQPQHF. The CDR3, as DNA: TGTGCCAGCAGTTATGCCGGGACTCTCAATCAGCCCCAGCATTTT. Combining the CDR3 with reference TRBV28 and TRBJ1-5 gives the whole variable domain DVKVTQSSRYLVKRTGEKVFLECVQDMDHENMFWYRQDPGLGLRLIYFSYDVKMKEKGDIPEGYSVSREKKERFSLILESASTNQTSMYLCASSYAGTLNQPQHFGDGTRLSIL.